Below, one TCR beta chain is given with its context. Per germline, CDR1 MGHRA and CDR2 YSYEKL. CDR3 length: 14 amino acids. V lost 4 bases to trimming and J lost 0 bases, with 10 bases between them. Sequencing used immunoSEQ multiplex PCR; TCRdb keeps in-frame clones, though not all of them. In the table there are hundreds of thousands of clones, 75% to 90% of which are singletons. The sample originates from a study of blood T cell repertoires in COVID-19. Study overall: Spain, Italy and the United States supplied samples that represented acute and convalescent COVID-19.

The chain joins TRBV4-1 to TRBJ2-7; D remains ambiguous. The clonotype comes from a woman between 25 and 40 years old who had recovered from COVID-19. Sequenced input: peripheral blood. The CDR3 here is CASSPRQVSYEQYF. CDR3 DNA sequence: TGCGCCAGCAGCCCGAGACAAGTCTCCTACGAGCAGTACTTC.